This T cell receptor beta chain derives from a study of T-cell reconstitution after alpha-beta-depleted transplantation in children. Study results and caveats: Roughly two months post-transplant, alpha-beta T cells reportedly originated from several hundred graft clones that had expanded.

Researchers prepared the TCRbeta library using unique molecular identifiers, the study reports. TCRdb re-called the PCR reads with MiXCR, one entry per CDR3 protein. Counted here are around 700,000 distinct CDR3 sequences, less than 15% occurring once; the ten biggest clones make up 0.79%. In its sample, this clonotype was seen a few times. Its antigen is unknown. The receptor comes from a girl aged 2 to 10 with congenital amegakaryocytic thrombocytopenia, due to receive a stem cell transplant. Specimen: PBMCs, collected before TCRalphabeta/CD19-depleted stem cell transplant.

CDR3 region: CASSRSSGDQETQYF. The CDR3 DNA is TGTGCCAGCAGCCGGTCTAGCGGAGACCAAGAGACCCAGTACTTC. The V call is TRBV3-1, the J call TRBJ2-5; 7 nucleotides line up with TRBD2. This CDR3 region has 15 residues. Germline V gives CDR1 LGHDT, CDR2 YNNKEL (reference sequence). Losses at the gene ends were 4 bases for V and 0 bases for J; bases not matched to a gene: 5.